What follows are 32 T cell receptor beta chains derived from one specimen sequenced in a study of a mutant IDH1 vaccine in newly diagnosed glioma. Time point in this sample: week 47, end of study. Each vaccine dose was 300 ug of mutant IDH1 20-mer peptide, with topical imiquimod. The antigens for these receptors are not known. Assay: immunoSEQ multiplex PCR; the TCRdb copy retains only in-frame clones and omits some. Of tens of thousands of clones in the sample, roughly 80% are singletons; the top ten hold around 3.8%. The material sequenced was PBMCs, taken from a glioma patient whose treatment included an IDH1 peptide vaccine. Source of these receptors: a middle-aged man with glioma. Some clones in this sample may be carry-over from other donors' samples.

The chain combines TRBV14 with TRBJ1-6, with unresolved D. Germline loops: CDR1 SGHDN, CDR2 FVKESK. The CDR3 contains 13 residues. V dropped 5 bases and J dropped 8 bases, with 10 bases sitting between them. In DNA, the CDR3 is TGTGCCAGCAGCGTGGGCCCCGATTCACCCCTCCACTTT. Its translation: CASSVGPDSPLHF.

The chain couples TRBV9 to TRBJ2-2, with D perhaps TRBD1 or TRBD2 (5 bases each). This CDR3 comprises 16 residues. Germline values: CDR1 SGDLS, CDR2 YYNGEE. V was cut by 7 bases and J by 1 base, with 17 bases left in between. CDR3 protein: CASALRGDGNTGELFF. The CDR3 DNA reads as TGTGCCAGCGCCCTAAGAGGGGACGGGAACACCGGGGAGCTGTTTTTT.

The chain joins TRBV4-1 to TRBJ2-5; a possible D gene is TRBD2 (6 bases). Trimming stripped 3 bases from V and 5 bases from J, with 10 bases between. CDR3 length: 13 amino acids. The germline V gene has CDR1 MGHRA and CDR2 YSYEKL. The CDR3 nucleotides read TGCGCCAGCAGCCAGATGGGGGGTGAGACCCAGTACTTC. Translating gives CASSQMGGETQYF.

The rearrangement joins TRBV6-1 to TRBJ1-1; possibly TRBD1 for D (5 bases). V shed 5 bases and J shed 4 bases, with 11 bases lying between them. The germline CDR1 and CDR2 sequences are MNHNS and SASEGT. The CDR3 has 13 amino acids. The CDR3 DNA follows: TGTGCCAGCAGTCTAGGGGTTGGCACTGAAGCTTTCTTT. Translated, it gives CASSLGVGTEAFF.

The chain has TRBV5-6 and TRBJ1-1; tentatively, D is TRBD1 (6 bases). CDR3 length: 18 residues. Deletions cut 4 bases from V and 4 bases from J, with 26 bases between. From germline, CDR1 is SGHDT and CDR2 YYEEEE. DNA of the CDR3: TGTGCCAGCAGCGCCTCTCCAGGGGAGGCAACTACAAGCACTGAAGCTTTCTTT. It yields the protein CASSASPGEATTSTEAFF.

This clone was picked up a small number of times. The chain employs TRBV6-6 and TRBJ1-5; weak D call: TRBD1 (5 bases). The CDR3 contains 15 residues. Germline V lookup: CDR1 MNHNY, CDR2 SVGAGI (reference sequence). Trimming shortened V by 5 bases and J by 1 base, and 12 bases separated the two germline ends. The CDR3 sequence: CASSLNYRSNQPQHF. The CDR3 nucleotides read TGTGCCAGCAGTCTTAATTACAGGAGCAATCAGCCCCAGCATTTT.

The rearrangement uses TRBV18 and TRBJ1-1; D remains unclear. This CDR3 comprises 13 residues. V lost 2 bases and J 2 bases, leaving 6 bases between the germline ends. CDR1 KGHSH and CDR2 LQKENI come from the germline V gene. The CDR3 loop is CASSPNPNTEAFF. The CDR3 nucleotides are TGTGCCAGCTCACCAAACCCAAACACTGAAGCTTTCTTT.

This chain links TRBV27 with TRBJ2-5; 10 nucleotides match TRBD1. J gave up 2 bases and V 3 bases, and 0 bases lay outside the gene matches. The CDR3 sequence is 14 residues long. The germline CDR1 and CDR2 sequences are MNHEY and SMNVEV (reference sequence). CDR3: CASSLDRGQETQYF. CDR3 bases: TGTGCCAGCAGTTTGGACAGGGGGCAAGAGACCCAGTACTTC.

The V and J genes are TRBV27 and TRBJ2-1; 12 positions match TRBD2. The CDR3 has 15 residues. Looked up from germline, CDR1 is MNHEY and CDR2 is SMNVEV (reference sequence). The ends lost 5 bases at V and 5 bases at J; junction bases unmatched: 4. The CDR3: CASSQTSGGNNEQFF. The CDR3 DNA follows: TGTGCCAGCAGTCAGACTAGCGGGGGAAACAATGAGCAGTTCTTC.

The V call is TRBV5-1, the J call TRBJ2-6; 7 bases map to TRBD1. Trimming cost V 0 bases and J 1 base; bases outside gene matches: 7. This CDR3 is 18 amino acids long. The germline V gene has CDR1 SGHRS and CDR2 YFSETQ. The CDR3 region has the DNA TGCGCCAGCAGCTTGGAAGCAGGGGGTCCATCTGGGGCCAACGTCCTGACTTTC. It yields the protein CASSLEAGGPSGANVLTF.

The chain combines TRBV5-1 with TRBJ2-3; D call uncertain. V was clipped by 3 bases and J by 1 base, with 9 bases between them. Germline V gene sequence: CDR1 SGHRS, CDR2 YFSETQ. The CDR3 extends over 14 amino acids. This CDR3 reads CASSSTDRTDTQYF. The CDR3, as DNA: TGCGCCAGCAGCTCCACTGACCGCACAGATACGCAGTATTTT.

This clone showed up just once. The chain has TRBV6-1 and TRBJ2-7; a possible D gene is TRBD2 (6 bases). Germline V gene data show CDR1 as MNHNS and CDR2 as SASEGT. This CDR3 contains 14 residues. Between the trimmed V and J ends, which lost 5 bases and 6 bases, there was a span of 17 bases. The chain's CDR3 is CASSWGEPRAEQYF. CDR3 nucleotide sequence: TGTGCCAGCAGTTGGGGGGAACCTCGAGCCGAGCAGTACTTC.

The chain has TRBV7-6 and TRBJ1-4, with a tentative D call TRBD1 (5 bases). The CDR3 is 14 residues long. Germline V lookup: CDR1 SGHVS, CDR2 FNYEAQ. V lost 5 bases and J 2 bases, leaving 9 bases between the germline ends. CDR3 in amino acids: CASSQGATNEKLFF. DNA of the CDR3: TGTGCCAGCAGCCAAGGGGCCACTAATGAAAAACTGTTTTTT.

The V gene is TRBV14, the J gene TRBJ2-1; the D is unclear. This CDR3 contains 17 residues. V lost 0 bases and J lost 5, with 17 bases in between. The germline CDR1 and CDR2 sequences are SGHDN and FVKESK. Written as DNA, the CDR3 is TGTGCCAGCAGCCAAGATCTCGGCTGGCTACGTGACAATGAGCAGTTCTTC. Its translation: CASSQDLGWLRDNEQFF.

V is TRBV7-3 and J is TRBJ1-1; possibly TRBD1 for D (5 bases). CDR1 and CDR2 (germline): SGHTA, FQGTGA. This CDR3 contains 14 residues. The V and J ends lost 5 bases and 3 bases respectively, with 13 bases between them. The chain's CDR3 is CASSASGDDTEAFF. In nucleotides, the CDR3 is TGTGCCAGCAGCGCTTCGGGGGACGACACTGAAGCTTTCTTT.

The chain carries TRBV2 and TRBJ2-5; the match to TRBD2 covers 13 bases. Germline values: CDR1 SNHLY, CDR2 FYNNEI. The CDR3 is made up of 14 amino acids. The CDR3 sequence: CCQQWGLAGETQYF. The DNA of the CDR3 is TGTTGCCAGCAGTGGGGACTAGCGGGGGAGACCCAGTACTTC.

This chain uses TRBV6-1 with TRBJ1-5; D is unclear. Trimming removed 2 bases at V and 2 bases at J, with 10 bases between. This CDR3 has 15 residues. The germline V gene encodes CDR1 MNHNS and CDR2 SASEGT. The CDR3 loop is CASSEFTFGNQPQHF. Here the CDR3 DNA reads TGTGCCAGCAGTGAATTTACCTTTGGCAATCAGCCCCAGCATTTT.

V and J are TRBV27 and TRBJ1-5; weak D call: TRBD1 (6 bases). The germline V and J ends were trimmed by 2 bases and 5 bases, with 13 bases remaining between them. The germline V gene encodes CDR1 MNHEY and CDR2 SMNVEV (reference sequence). The CDR3 consists of 15 residues. This chain's CDR3 is CASSLVAGAYQPQHF. CDR3 coding DNA: TGTGCCAGCAGTTTAGTGGCAGGGGCGTATCAGCCCCAGCATTTT.

The chain is built from TRBV2 and TRBJ1-5, with D possibly matching TRBD1 (6 bases). Germline loops: CDR1 SNHLY, CDR2 FYNNEI. CDR3 length: 17 amino acids. Trimming removed 6 bases from V and 5 bases from J, with 23 bases in between. CDR3 DNA sequence: TGTGCCAGCAGACCCCGCGGGGGCGTAAATAGGGATCAGCCCCAGCATTTT. Amino acids: CASRPRGGVNRDQPQHF.

CDR3: CASSEPDRNEQFF. Written as DNA, the CDR3 is TGCGCCAGCAGCGAACCCGACCGGAATGAGCAGTTCTTC. The chain is built from TRBV5-1 and TRBJ2-1; D call uncertain. The V gene lost 4 bases and the J gene lost 7 bases, with 12 bases spanning the gap. CDR1 SGHRS and CDR2 YFSETQ come from the germline V gene. There are 13 residues in the CDR3.

The chain links TRBV6-1 to TRBJ1-2; no reliable D call. This CDR3 has 12 amino acids. CDR1 and CDR2 from the germline V gene are MNHNS and SASEGT. Trimming removed 1 base at V and 4 bases at J, with 4 bases between. The CDR3 loop is CASSEGVYGYTF. Written as DNA, the CDR3 is TGTGCCAGCAGTGAAGGGGTCTATGGCTACACCTTC.

The chain carries TRBV14 and TRBJ2-3; D possibly corresponds to TRBD1 (6 bases). The germline gives CDR1 SGHDN, CDR2 FVKESK. Between the trimmed V and J ends, which lost 4 bases and 3 bases, there was a span of 14 bases. The CDR3 totals 15 residues. This CDR3 is CASSPLGQITDTQYF. The CDR3 DNA sequence: TGTGCCAGCAGCCCCCTTGGACAGATAACAGATACGCAGTATTTT.

This clone has only a few counts. The chain carries TRBV5-1 and TRBJ2-5; TRBD1 matches at 7 bases. The CDR3 extends over 12 amino acids. Per the germline V gene, CDR1 is SGHRS and CDR2 is YFSETQ. V was pared by 7 bases and J by 3 bases, with 3 bases of the junction left unmatched. CDR3: CASRDSKETQYF. CDR3 bases: TGCGCCAGCCGGGACAGCAAAGAGACCCAGTACTTC. The full variable domain, with the rest looked up from reference TRBV5-1 and TRBJ2-5, is KAGVTQTPRYLIKTRGQQVTLSCSPISGHRSVSWYQQTPGQGLQFLFEYFSETQRNKGNFPGRFSGRQFSNSRSEMNVSTLELGDSALYLCASRDSKETQYFGPGTRLLVL.

This clone was picked up one time. The chain uses TRBV18 and TRBJ1-1; D not resolved. Trimming took off 8 bases at V and 1 base at J, with 11 bases between the two ends. Per the germline V gene, CDR1 is KGHSH and CDR2 is LQKENI. The CDR3 runs 13 residues. In DNA, the CDR3 is TGTGCCAGCACAGACACAGAGAACACTGAAGCTTTCTTT. Translating gives CASTDTENTEAFF.

In the case of this clone: As the CDR3 is not closed by the conserved phenylalanine or tryptophan, this likely results from a read error. It is unclear where the CDR3 begins or ends on the DNA, so no DNA is shown, and the CDR3 is as TCRdb lists it. J is TRBJ1-2 and V is TRBV6-6; the table gives TRBD1 as D, unverified against the DNA. The CDR3 is made up of 11 amino acids, end residues included. The V gene's germline CDR1 is MNHNY and CDR2 SVGAGI (reference sequence). The CDR3 spells CASSYLSDRGV.

The V and J genes are TRBV5-4 and TRBJ2-7, with D perhaps TRBD1 (6 bases). CDR3 length: 16 amino acids. The germline V gene encodes CDR1 SGHNT and CDR2 YYREEE (reference sequence). V lost 4 bases and J 0 bases, leaving 17 bases between the germline ends. CDR3 DNA: TGTGCCAGCAGCGGAGATAACAGGGTTCCCTCCTACGAGCAGTACTTC. This sequence encodes CASSGDNRVPSYEQYF.

The rearrangement uses TRBV7-8 and TRBJ1-5; D is undetermined. The V gene's germline CDR1 is SGHVS and CDR2 FQNEAQ. The length of the CDR3 is 15 residues. The V end was cut by 7 bases, the J end by 0 bases, with 13 bases between. The CDR3 loop is CASTPSWNSNQPQHF. The DNA for the CDR3 is TGTGCCAGCACCCCTAGTTGGAATAGCAATCAGCCCCAGCATTTT.

The chain recombines TRBV6-6 with TRBJ2-5; 7 positions match TRBD2. V lost 0 bases to trimming and J lost 4 bases; unmatched junction nucleotides: 2. Germline-derived CDR1 and CDR2 are MNHNY and SVGAGI (reference sequence). The CDR3 runs 14 residues. The CDR3 sequence is CASSYSTGGETQYF. CDR3 bases: TGTGCCAGCAGTTACTCCACGGGGGGAGAGACCCAGTACTTC.

The chain uses TRBV19 and TRBJ1-3; D unclear. This CDR3 comprises 16 residues. Trimming took off 3 bases at V and 2 bases at J, with 14 bases between the two ends. Germline assignment: CDR1 LNHDA and CDR2 SQIVND (reference sequence). The CDR3 nucleotides are TGTGCCAGTAGTATCCCCTCGGGTATCGCTGGAAACACCATATATTTT. It translates to CASSIPSGIAGNTIYF.

The chain is built from TRBV30 and TRBJ2-7, with 11 bases fitting TRBD2. The CDR3 length is 14 residues. From germline, CDR1 is GTSNPN and CDR2 SVGIG (reference sequence). V gave up 8 bases and J gave up 3 bases; unmatched junction bases: 9. The chain's CDR3 is CAGELAGGSYEQYF. The CDR3 region has the DNA TGTGCCGGGGAGCTAGCGGGGGGCAGCTACGAGCAGTACTTC.

V and J are TRBV28 and TRBJ2-1; unclear D gene. Trimming shortened V by 6 bases and J by 7 bases, and 13 bases separated the two germline ends. This CDR3 spans 13 amino acids. CDR1 is MDHEN, CDR2 SYDVKM, per germline. For the CDR3, the DNA is TGTGCCAGCAGCCTCCCCCGGCGGAATGAGCAGTTCTTC. Residues: CASSLPRRNEQFF.

The chain combines TRBV10-3 with TRBJ2-5; no clear D. CDR3 length equals 11 residues. V shed 0 bases and J shed 7 bases, with 3 bases lying between them. The V gene's germline CDR1 is ENHRY and CDR2 SYGVKD. DNA for the CDR3: TGTGCCATCAGTGAGTCGGGGACCCAGTACTTC. Protein product: CAISESGTQYF.